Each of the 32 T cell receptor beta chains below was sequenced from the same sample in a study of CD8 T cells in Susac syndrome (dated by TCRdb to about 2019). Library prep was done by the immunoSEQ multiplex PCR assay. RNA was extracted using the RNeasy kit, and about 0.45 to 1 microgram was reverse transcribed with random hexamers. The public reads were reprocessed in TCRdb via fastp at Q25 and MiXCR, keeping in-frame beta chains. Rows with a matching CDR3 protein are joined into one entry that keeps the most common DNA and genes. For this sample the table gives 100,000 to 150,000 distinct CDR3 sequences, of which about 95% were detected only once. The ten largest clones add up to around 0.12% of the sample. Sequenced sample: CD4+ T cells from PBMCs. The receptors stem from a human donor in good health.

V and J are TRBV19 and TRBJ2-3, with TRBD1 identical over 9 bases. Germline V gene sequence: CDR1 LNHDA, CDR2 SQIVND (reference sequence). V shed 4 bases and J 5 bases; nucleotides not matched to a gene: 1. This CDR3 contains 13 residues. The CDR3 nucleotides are TGTGCCAGTAGTACGGACAGGGGAGATACGCAGTATTTT. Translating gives CASSTDRGDTQYF.

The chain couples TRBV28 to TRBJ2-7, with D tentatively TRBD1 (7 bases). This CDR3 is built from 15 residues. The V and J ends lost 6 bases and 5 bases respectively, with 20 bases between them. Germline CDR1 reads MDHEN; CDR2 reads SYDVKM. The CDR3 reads CASSSEGANYNEQYF. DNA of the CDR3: TGTGCCAGCAGCTCGGAGGGGGCGAACTACAACGAGCAGTACTTC.

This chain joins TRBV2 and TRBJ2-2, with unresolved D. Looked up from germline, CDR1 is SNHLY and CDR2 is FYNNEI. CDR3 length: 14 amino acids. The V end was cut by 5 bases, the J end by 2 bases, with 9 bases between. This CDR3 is CASSWLANTGELFF. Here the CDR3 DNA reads TGTGCCAGCAGTTGGTTAGCCAACACCGGGGAGCTGTTTTTT.

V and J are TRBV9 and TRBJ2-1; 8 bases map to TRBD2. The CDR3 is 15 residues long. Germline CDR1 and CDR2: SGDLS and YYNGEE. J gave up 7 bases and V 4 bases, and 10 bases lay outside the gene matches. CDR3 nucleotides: TGTGCCAGCAGCCCGGGGAGTAGCGGGGATAATGAGCAGTTCTTC. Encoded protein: CASSPGSSGDNEQFF.

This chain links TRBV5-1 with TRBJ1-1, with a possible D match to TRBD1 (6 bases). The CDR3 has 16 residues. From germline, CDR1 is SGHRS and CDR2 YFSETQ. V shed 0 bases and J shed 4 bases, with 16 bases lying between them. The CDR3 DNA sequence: TGCGCCAGCAGCTTGGCCCCACAGGGTATGGGCACTGAAGCTTTCTTT. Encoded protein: CASSLAPQGMGTEAFF.

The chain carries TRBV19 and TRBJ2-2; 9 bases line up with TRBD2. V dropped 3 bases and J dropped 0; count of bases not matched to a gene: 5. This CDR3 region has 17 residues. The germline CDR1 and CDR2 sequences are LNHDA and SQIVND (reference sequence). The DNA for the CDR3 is TGTGCCAGTAGTATCCCCGTAGCGGGAGCGAACACCGGGGAGCTGTTTTTT. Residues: CASSIPVAGANTGELFF.

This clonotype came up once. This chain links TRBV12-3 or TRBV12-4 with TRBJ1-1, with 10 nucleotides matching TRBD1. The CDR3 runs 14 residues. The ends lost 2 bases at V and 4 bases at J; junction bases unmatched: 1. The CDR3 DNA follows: TGTGCCAGCAGTTTACGGACAGGGGGCACTGAAGCTTTCTTT. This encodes CASSLRTGGTEAFF.

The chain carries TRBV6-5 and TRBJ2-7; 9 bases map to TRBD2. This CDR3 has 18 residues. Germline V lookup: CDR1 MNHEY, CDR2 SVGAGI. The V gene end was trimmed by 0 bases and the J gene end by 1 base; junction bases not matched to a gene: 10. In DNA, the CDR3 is TGTGCCAGCAGTTACTCAACCCTAGCGGGACCGGGGTCCTACGAGCAGTACTTC. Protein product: CASSYSTLAGPGSYEQYF.

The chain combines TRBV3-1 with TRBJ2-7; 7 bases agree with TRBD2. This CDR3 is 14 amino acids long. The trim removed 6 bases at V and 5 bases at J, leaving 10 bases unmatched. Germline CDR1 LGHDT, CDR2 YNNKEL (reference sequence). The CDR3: CASRPGTTKDEQYF. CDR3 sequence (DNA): TGTGCCAGCAGACCCGGGACTACCAAGGACGAGCAGTACTTC.

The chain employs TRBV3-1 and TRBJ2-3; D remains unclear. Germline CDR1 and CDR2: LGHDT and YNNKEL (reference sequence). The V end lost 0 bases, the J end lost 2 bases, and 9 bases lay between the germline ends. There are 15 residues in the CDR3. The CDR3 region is CASSQDTASTDTQYF. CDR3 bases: TGTGCCAGCAGCCAAGATACGGCCTCCACAGATACGCAGTATTTT.

The CDR3 is CALGTGTSGRNTDTQYF. The CDR3 region has the DNA TGTGCCCTGGGAACCGGGACTAGCGGGAGGAACACAGATACGCAGTATTTT. The J gene is TRBJ2-3, the V gene TRBV28, with TRBD2 matching over 15 bases. This CDR3 has 17 amino acids. CDR1 and CDR2 from the germline V gene are MDHEN and SYDVKM. Trimming took 11 bases from V and 2 from J; bases not matched to a gene: 11.

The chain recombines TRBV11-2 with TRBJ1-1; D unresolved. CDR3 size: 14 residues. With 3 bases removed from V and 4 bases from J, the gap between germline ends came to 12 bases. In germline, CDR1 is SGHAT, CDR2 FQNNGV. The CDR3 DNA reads TGTGCCAGCAGCTTCTCCATCCGGGGCACTGAAGCTTTCTTT. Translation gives CASSFSIRGTEAFF.

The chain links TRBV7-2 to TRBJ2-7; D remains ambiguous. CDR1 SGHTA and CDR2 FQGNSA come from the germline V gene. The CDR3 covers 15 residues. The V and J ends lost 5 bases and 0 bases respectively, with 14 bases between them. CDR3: CASSINTGSSYEQYF. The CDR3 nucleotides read TGTGCCAGCAGCATCAATACCGGGTCCTCCTACGAGCAGTACTTC.

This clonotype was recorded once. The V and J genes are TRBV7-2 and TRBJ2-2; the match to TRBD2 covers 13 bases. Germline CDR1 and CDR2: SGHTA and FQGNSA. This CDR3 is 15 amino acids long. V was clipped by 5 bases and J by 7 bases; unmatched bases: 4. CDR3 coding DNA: TGTGCCAGCAGCCGACTAGCGGGAGGTTTCGGGGAGCTGTTTTTT. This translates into CASSRLAGGFGELFF.

This chain's CDR3 is CASSRVRGPAGANVLTF. The CDR3 DNA reads as TGTGCCAGTAGTAGGGTCAGGGGTCCTGCTGGGGCCAACGTCCTGACTTTC. The chain has TRBV19 and TRBJ2-6, with D perhaps matching TRBD1 (6 bases). Trimming shortened V by 4 bases and J by 2 bases, and 15 bases separated the two germline ends. This CDR3 is built from 17 residues. CDR1 LNHDA and CDR2 SQIVND come from the germline V gene (reference sequence). Full variable domain (remainder filled in from reference TRBV19 and TRBJ2-6): DGGITQSPKYLFRKEGQNVTLSCEQNLNHDAMYWYRQDPGQGLRLIYYSQIVNDFQKGDIAEGYSVSREKKESFPLTVTSAQKNPTAFYLCASSRVRGPAGANVLTFGAGSRLTVL.

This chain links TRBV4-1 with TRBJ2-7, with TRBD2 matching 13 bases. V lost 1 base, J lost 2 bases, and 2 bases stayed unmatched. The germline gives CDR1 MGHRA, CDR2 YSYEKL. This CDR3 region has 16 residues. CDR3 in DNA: TGCGCCAGCAGCCAAGTTGGACTAGCGGGAGCCTACGAGCAGTACTTC. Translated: CASSQVGLAGAYEQYF.

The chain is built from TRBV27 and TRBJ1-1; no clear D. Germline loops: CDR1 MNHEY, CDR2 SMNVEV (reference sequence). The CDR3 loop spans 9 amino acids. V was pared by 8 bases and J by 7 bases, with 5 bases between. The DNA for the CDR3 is TGTGCCAGCTCTCATGAAGCTTTCTTT. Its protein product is CASSHEAFF.

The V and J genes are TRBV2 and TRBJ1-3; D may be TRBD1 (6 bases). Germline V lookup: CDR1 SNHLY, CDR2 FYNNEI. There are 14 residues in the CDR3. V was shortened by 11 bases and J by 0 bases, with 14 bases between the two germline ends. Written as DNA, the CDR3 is TGTGCCGAGGGGGGCACCGTCTCTGGAAACACCATATATTTT. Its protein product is CAEGGTVSGNTIYF. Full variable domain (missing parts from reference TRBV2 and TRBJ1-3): EPEVTQTPSHQVTQMGQEVILRCVPISNHLYFYWYRQILGQKVEFLVSFYNNEISEKSEIFDDQFSVERPDGSNFTLKIRSTKLEDSAMYFCAEGGTVSGNTIYFGEGSWLTVV.

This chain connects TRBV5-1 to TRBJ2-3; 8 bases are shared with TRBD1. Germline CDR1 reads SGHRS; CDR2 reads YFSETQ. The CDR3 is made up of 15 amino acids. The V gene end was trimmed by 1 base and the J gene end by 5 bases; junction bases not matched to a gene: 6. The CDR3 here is CASSLKAGGEDTQYF. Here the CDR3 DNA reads TGCGCCAGCAGCTTGAAGGCAGGGGGCGAAGATACGCAGTATTTT.

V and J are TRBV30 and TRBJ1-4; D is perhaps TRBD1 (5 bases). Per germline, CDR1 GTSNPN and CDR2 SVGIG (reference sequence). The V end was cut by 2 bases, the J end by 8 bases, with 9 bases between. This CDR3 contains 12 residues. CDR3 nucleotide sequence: TGTGCCTGGAGTTGGGACGGGGAAAAACTGTTTTTT. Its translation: CAWSWDGEKLFF.

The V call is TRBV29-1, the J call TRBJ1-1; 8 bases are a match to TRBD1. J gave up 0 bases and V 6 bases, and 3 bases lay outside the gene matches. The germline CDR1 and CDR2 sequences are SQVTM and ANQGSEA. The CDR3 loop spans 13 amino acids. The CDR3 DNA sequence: TGCAGCGTCGGACAGGGACTGAACACTGAAGCTTTCTTT. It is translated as CSVGQGLNTEAFF.

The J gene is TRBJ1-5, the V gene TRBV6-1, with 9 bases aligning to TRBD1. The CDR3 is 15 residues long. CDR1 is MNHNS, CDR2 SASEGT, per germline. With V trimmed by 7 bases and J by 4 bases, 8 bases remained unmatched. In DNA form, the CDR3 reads TGTGCCAGCACCTTGGGACAGGGTAGGAATCAGCCCCAGCATTTT. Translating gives CASTLGQGRNQPQHF.

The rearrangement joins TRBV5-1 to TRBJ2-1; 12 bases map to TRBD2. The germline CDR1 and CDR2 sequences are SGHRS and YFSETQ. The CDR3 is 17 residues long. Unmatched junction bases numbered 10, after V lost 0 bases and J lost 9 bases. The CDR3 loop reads CASSLGITSGRYIEQFF. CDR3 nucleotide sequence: TGCGCCAGCAGCTTGGGGATTACTAGCGGGAGGTATATTGAGCAGTTCTTC.

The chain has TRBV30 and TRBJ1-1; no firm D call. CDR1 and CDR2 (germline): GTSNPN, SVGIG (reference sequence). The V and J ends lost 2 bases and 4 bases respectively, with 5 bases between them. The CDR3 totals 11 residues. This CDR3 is CAWSLRTEAFF. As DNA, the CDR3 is TGTGCCTGGAGTTTACGCACTGAAGCTTTCTTT. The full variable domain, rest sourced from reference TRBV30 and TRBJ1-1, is SQTIHQWPATLVQPVGSPLSLECTVEGTSNPNLYWYRQAAGRGLQLLFYSVGIGQISSEVPQNLSASRPQDRQFILSSKKLLLSDSGFYLCAWSLRTEAFFGQGTRLTVV.

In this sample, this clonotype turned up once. The CDR3 nucleotides are TGTGCCAGCAGTGAAGCGCTTCGCGGAAGCTCCTACAATGAGCAGTTCTTC. Translating gives CASSEALRGSSYNEQFF. The J gene is TRBJ2-1, the V gene TRBV2, with no clear D. This CDR3 region has 17 residues. V lost 0 bases, J lost 0 bases, and 12 bases lay in between. Germline values: CDR1 SNHLY, CDR2 FYNNEI.

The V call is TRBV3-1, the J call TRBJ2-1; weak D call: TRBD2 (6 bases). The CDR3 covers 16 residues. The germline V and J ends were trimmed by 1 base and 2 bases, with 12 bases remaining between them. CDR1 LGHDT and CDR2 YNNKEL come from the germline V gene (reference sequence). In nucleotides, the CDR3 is TGTGCCAGCAGCCAAGGGGGACTGGTACCCTACAATGAGCAGTTCTTC. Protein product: CASSQGGLVPYNEQFF.

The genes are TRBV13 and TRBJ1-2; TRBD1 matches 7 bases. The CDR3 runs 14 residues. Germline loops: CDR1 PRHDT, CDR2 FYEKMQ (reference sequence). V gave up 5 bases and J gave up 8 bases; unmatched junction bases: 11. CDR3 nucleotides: TGTGCCAGCAGCCTCCCGTCGACAGGGCACGGCTACACCTTC. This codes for CASSLPSTGHGYTF.

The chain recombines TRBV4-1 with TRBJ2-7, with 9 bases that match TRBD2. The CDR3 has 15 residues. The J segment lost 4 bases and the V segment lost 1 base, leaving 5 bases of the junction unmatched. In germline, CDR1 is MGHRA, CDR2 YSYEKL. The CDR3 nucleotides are TGCGCCAGCAGCCAAGGGAATAGCGGGAGTTACGAGCAGTACTTC. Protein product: CASSQGNSGSYEQYF.

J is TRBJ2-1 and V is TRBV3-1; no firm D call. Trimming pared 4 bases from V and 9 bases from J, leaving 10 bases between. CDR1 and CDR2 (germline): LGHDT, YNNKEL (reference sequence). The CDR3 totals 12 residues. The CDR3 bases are TGTGCCAGCAGCCCGGCTGGCGGTGAGCAGTTCTTC. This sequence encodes CASSPAGGEQFF.

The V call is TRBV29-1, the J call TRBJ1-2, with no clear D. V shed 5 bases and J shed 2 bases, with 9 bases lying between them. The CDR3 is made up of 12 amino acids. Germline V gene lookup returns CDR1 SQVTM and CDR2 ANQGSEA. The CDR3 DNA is TGCAGCGTTTATCTAGGAAACTATGGCTACACCTTC. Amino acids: CSVYLGNYGYTF.

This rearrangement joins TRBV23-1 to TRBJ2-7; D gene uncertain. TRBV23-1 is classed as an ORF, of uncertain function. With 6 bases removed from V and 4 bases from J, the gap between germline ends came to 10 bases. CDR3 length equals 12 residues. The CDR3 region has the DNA TGCGCCAGCAGAGGGCAGGAATACGAGCAGTACTTC. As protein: CASRGQEYEQYF.

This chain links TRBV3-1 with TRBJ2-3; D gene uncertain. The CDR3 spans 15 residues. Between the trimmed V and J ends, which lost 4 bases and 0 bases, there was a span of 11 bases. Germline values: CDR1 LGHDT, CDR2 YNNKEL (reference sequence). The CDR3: CASSRRISSTDTQYF. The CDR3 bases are TGTGCCAGCAGCCGAAGAATCAGTAGCACAGATACGCAGTATTTT.